This T cell receptor beta chain was sequenced for a study of CXCR3-negative and CXCR3-positive naive CD8 T cells. Germline V gene sequence: CDR1 SQVTM, CDR2 ANQGSEA. The CDR3 spans 14 residues. General observations from the study: CXCR3-positive naive cells carried more hydrophobic TRB CDR3s than CXCR3-negative ones. Naive cells, whether CXCR3-negative or CXCR3-positive, had similar TRBV-TRBJ usage, while memory cells differed.

The naive CD8+ gate required CD45RO-CCR7+CD27+CD95- phenotype. Carrying UMI labels, the TRB cDNA libraries were prepared through 5' RACE. Reprocessing the 5' RACE reads, TCRdb reports a single entry for every CDR3 protein and omits DNA. The sample features tens of thousands of distinct CDR3 sequences, with approximately 0.6% in its top ten. About this clonotype: Its cognate antigen is unknown.

The source of this sequence is a human donor in good health. Some clones in this sample may be carry-over from other donors' samples. The chain links TRBV29-1 to TRBJ2-2; as DNA is missing, the TRBD1 call by TCRdb cannot be tested. The sample comprised naive CXCR3+ CD8+ T cells from blood. Subset meaning: CD45RO-CCR7+CD27+CD95- naive CD8+ T cells expressing CXCR3 (TNR3+). CDR3 loop: CSVDPGKGTGELFF.